This entry features one T cell receptor (beta chain) sequence. Antigen specificity is unknown. The source of the sample is a study of cytomegalovirus exposure and HLA in healthy donors. Overall study findings and caveats: Listed as cytomegalovirus-associated were 164 TCR beta chains. Most TCR sequences showed up rarely, but some public TCRs showed up in many donors. Diagnosis of cytomegalovirus status made by the classifier reportedly showed high specificity and sensitivity.

Donors came from a validation cohort of 95 to 150 subjects, distinct from the first 666-subject cohort. Trimming cost V 5 bases and J 0 bases, with 7 bases left between them. This CDR3 spans 12 amino acids. Germline V gene lookup returns CDR1 SQVTM and CDR2 ANQGSEA. Data came from immunoSEQ multiplex PCR; TCRdb stores just in-frame clones and leaves some out. The repertoire holds more than 200,000 clones, with 87% as singletons. The receptor's source is a man between 18 and 29 years old in good health and CMV-seropositive. The J gene is TRBJ2-5, the V gene TRBV29-1; tentatively, D is TRBD2 (5 bases). Sequenced sample: PBMCs. The CDR3 nucleotides are TGCAGCGTTCTGACTAACCAAGAGACCCAGTACTTC. Its protein product is CSVLTNQETQYF.